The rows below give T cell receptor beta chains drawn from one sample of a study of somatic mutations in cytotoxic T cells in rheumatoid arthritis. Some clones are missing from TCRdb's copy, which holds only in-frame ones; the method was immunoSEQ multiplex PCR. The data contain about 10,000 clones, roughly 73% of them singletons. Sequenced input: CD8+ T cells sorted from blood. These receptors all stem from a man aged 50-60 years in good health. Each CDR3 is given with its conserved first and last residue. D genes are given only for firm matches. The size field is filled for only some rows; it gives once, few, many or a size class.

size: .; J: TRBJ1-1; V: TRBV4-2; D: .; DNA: TGTGCCAGCAGCCAAGAGTACAACATGAACACTGAAGCTTTCTTT; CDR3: CASSQEYNMNTEAFF
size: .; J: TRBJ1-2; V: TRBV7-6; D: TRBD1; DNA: TGTGCCAGCAGCTTCGGACAGGGATATGGCTACACCTTC; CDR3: CASSFGQGYGYTF
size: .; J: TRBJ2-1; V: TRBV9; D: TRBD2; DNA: TGTGCCAGCAGCGTAGTAGGACTAGCGGCCAATGAGCAGTTCTTC; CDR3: CASSVVGLAANEQFF
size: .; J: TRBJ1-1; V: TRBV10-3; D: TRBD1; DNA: TGTGCCATCAGTGAGTCGGGACAGGCGAACACTGAAGCTTTCTTT; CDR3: CAISESGQANTEAFF
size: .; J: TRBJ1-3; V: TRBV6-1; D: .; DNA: TGTGCCAGCAGTGAAGCAGGGGTCTTTTCTGGAAACACCATATATTTT; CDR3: CASSEAGVFSGNTIYF
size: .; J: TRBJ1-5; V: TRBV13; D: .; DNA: TGTGCCAGCAGCTTAGGCGGGGGTGGCAATCAGCCCCAGCATTTT; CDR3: CASSLGGGGNQPQHF
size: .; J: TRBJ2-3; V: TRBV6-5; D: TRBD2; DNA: TGTGCCAGCAGTCCCCTAGCGGGAGGCACAGATACGCAGTATTTT; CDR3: CASSPLAGGTDTQYF
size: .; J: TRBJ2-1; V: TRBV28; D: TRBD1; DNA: TGTGCCAGCAGTCCACTAGGCTCTCTGGGACAGGGGTTAGGACAGCAGTTCTTC; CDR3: CASSPLGSLGQGLGQQFF
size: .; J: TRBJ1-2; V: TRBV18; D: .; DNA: TGTGCCAGCTCACCACCGAGGGGAGGGGGAGTGGATGGCTACACCTTC; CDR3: CASSPPRGGGVDGYTF
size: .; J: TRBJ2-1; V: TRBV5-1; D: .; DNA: TGCGCCAGCAGCTTGGACCCCGGGAGGCAGTTCTTC; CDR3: CASSLDPGRQFF
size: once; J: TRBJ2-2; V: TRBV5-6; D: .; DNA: TGTGCCAGCAGCTTGGCGTTTCCCGGGGAGCTGTTTTTT; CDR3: CASSLAFPGELFF
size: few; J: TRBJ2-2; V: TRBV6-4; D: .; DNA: TGTGCCAGCAGTGACACTCGGGGGGCTGCCGGGGAGCTGTTTTTT; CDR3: CASSDTRGAAGELFF
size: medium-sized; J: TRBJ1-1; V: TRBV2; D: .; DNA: TGTGCCAGCAGTGAATACATCAACACTGAAGCTTTCTTT; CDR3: CASSEYINTEAFF
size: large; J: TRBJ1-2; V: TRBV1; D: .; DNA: TGCACCAGCAGCCATCCGGGTAATGGCTACACCTTC; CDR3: CTSSHPGNGYTF
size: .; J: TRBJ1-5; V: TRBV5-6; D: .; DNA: TGTGCCAGCAGCTTTGGAGGGGTGTATCAGCCCCAGCATTTT; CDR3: CASSFGGVYQPQHF
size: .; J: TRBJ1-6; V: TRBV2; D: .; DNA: TGTGCCAGCAGTGAATTCTTGAGCTCCTATAATTCACCCCTCCACTTT; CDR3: CASSEFLSSYNSPLHF
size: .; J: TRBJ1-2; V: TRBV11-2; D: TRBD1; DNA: TGTGCCAGCAGCTTAGAAATCTGGGACAGGGACTATGGCTACACCTTC; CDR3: CASSLEIWDRDYGYTF
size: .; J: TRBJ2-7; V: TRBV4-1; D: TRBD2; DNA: TGCGCCAGCAGCCAAGGGCTAGCGGACTCCTACGAGCAGTACTTC; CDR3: CASSQGLADSYEQYF
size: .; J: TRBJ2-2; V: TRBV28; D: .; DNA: TGTGCCAGCAGTTTAAATGTTCGGGGGAACGGGGAGCTGTTTTTT; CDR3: CASSLNVRGNGELFF
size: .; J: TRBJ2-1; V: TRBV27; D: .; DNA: TGTGCCAGCAGTTTAACCCCAACGCGGTCTGAGCAGTTCTTC; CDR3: CASSLTPTRSEQFF
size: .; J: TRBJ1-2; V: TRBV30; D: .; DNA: TGTGCCTGGAGTGAGGGACTGTATGGCTACACCTTC; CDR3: CAWSEGLYGYTF
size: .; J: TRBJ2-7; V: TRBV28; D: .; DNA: TGTGCCAGCAGCCCATTCTACGAGCAGTACTTC; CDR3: CASSPFYEQYF
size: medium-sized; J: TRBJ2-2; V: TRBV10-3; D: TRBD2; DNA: TGTGCCATCAGTCCGCTAGCGGGAGATACCGGGGAGCTGTTTTTT; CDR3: CAISPLAGDTGELFF
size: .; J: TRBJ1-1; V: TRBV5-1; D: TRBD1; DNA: TGCGCCAGCAGCTTGGATACAGGGGTGAACACTGAAGCTTTCTTT; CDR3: CASSLDTGVNTEAFF
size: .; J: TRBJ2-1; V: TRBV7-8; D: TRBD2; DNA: TGTGCCAGCAGCTTCCTAGCGGGAGTTGAGCAGTTCTTC; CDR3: CASSFLAGVEQFF
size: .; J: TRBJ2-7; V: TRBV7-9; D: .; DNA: TGTGCCAGCAGCTCAGAGACAGACGGCTACGAGCAGTACTTC; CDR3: CASSSETDGYEQYF
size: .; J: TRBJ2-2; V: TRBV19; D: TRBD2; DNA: TGTGCCAGTAGTATAAAAGCGGGGGGCGCGGGTAACACCGGGGAGCTGTTTTTT; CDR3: CASSIKAGGAGNTGELFF
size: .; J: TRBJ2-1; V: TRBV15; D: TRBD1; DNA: TGTGCCACCAGCATGGGACAGGGCTCCTACAATGAGCAGTTCTTC; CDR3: CATSMGQGSYNEQFF
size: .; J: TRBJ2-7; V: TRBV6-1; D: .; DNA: TGTGCCAGCAGCCCCTCCCGCGGCCCCTACGAGCAGTACTTC; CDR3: CASSPSRGPYEQYF
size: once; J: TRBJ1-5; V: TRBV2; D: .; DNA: TGTGCCACCCGGAGGGACGGCGACCTGAGGCAGCCCCAGCATTTT; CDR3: CATRRDGDLRQPQHF
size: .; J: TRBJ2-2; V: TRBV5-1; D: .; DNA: TGCGCCAGCAGCTTGGAAGCGAGGTACACCGGGGAGCTGTTTTTT; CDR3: CASSLEARYTGELFF
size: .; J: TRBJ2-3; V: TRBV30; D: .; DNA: TGTGCCTGGAGTTATTTTCGACAACCCGGGACCGAGTGGAAGGGACGGGACTCCACAGATACGCAGTATTTT; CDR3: CAWSYFRQPGTEWKGRDSTDTQYF
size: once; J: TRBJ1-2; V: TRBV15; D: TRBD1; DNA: TGTGCCACCAGCAGAGGTACAGGGGGCACGTATGGCTACACCTTC; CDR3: CATSRGTGGTYGYTF
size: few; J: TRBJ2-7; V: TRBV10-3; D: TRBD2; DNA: TGTGCCACGGGAGGGTCCCTCCACTCCTACGAGCAGTACTTC; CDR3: CATGGSLHSYEQYF
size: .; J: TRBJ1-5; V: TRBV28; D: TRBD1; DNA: TGTGCCAGCAGTTTATTTGGGACAGGACTTAATCAGCCCCAGCATTTT; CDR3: CASSLFGTGLNQPQHF
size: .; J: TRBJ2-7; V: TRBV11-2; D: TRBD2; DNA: TGTGCCAGCAGCTTTCTCAGGGGGACTAGCGGCGACGAGCAGTACTTC; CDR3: CASSFLRGTSGDEQYF
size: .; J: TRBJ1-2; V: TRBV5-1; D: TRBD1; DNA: TGCGCCAGCAGCCCAGCAGGGGGGTTTTATGGCTACACCTTC; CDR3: CASSPAGGFYGYTF
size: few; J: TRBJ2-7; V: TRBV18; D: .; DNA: TGTGCCAGCTCACCAGTAGAAGACAACGAGCAGTACTTC; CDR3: CASSPVEDNEQYF
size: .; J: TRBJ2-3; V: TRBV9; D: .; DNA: TGTGCCAGCAGCTACGTACCACAGGTCAGCACAGATACGCAGTATTTT; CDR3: CASSYVPQVSTDTQYF
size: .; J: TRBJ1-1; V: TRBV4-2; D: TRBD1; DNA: TGTGCCAGCAGCCAGCCTGGACAGGGGAGGACTGAAGCTTTCTTT; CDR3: CASSQPGQGRTEAFF
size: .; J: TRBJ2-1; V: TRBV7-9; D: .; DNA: TGTGCCAGCGACCTCCTGACGGGTGCCTACAATGAGCAGTTCTTC; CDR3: CASDLLTGAYNEQFF
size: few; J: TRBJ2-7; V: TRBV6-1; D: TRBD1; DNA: TGTGCCAGCAGTGAAGGGACAGGGGGCTACGAGCAGTACTTC; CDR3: CASSEGTGGYEQYF
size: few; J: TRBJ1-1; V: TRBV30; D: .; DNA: TGTGCCTGGAGTCAACCCCTAGAATGGAACACTGAAGCTTTCTTT; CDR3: CAWSQPLEWNTEAFF
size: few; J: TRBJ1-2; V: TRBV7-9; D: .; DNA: TGTGCCAGCAGCCCGGCCGGGGGGCGTGATGGCTACACCTTC; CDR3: CASSPAGGRDGYTF
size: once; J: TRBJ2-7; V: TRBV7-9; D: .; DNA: TGTGCCAGCAGCTTAGCCCAGGGTTCCATCTACGAGCAGTACTTC; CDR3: CASSLAQGSIYEQYF
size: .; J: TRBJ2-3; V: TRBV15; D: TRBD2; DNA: TGTGCCACCAGCGGGTGGGGCGGGGGTAGCACAGATACGCAGTATTTT; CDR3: CATSGWGGGSTDTQYF
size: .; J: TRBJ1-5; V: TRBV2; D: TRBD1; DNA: TGTGCCAGTATAGGACAGGGCCAGCCCCAGCATTTT; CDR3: CASIGQGQPQHF
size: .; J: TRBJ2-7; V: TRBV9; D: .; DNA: TGTGCCAGCAGCGTATCACAGGGCCCCTACGAGCAGTACTTC; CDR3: CASSVSQGPYEQYF
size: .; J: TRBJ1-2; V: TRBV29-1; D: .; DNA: TGCAGCGTCCTCGACTCACCGACAGGTGGAATCTATGGCTACACCTTC; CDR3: CSVLDSPTGGIYGYTF
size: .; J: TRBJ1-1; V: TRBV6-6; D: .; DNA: TGTGCCAGCAGTTACTCGACGGGTCGAACGGGCACTGAAGCTTTCTTT; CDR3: CASSYSTGRTGTEAFF
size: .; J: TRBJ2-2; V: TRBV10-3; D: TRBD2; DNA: TGTGCCGTCTCACTAGCGGGAGTTACCGGGGAGCTGTTTTTT; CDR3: CAVSLAGVTGELFF
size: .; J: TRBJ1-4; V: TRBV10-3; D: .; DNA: TGTGCCATCAGTGAGTCTGGCGAAAAACTGTTTTTT; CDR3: CAISESGEKLFF